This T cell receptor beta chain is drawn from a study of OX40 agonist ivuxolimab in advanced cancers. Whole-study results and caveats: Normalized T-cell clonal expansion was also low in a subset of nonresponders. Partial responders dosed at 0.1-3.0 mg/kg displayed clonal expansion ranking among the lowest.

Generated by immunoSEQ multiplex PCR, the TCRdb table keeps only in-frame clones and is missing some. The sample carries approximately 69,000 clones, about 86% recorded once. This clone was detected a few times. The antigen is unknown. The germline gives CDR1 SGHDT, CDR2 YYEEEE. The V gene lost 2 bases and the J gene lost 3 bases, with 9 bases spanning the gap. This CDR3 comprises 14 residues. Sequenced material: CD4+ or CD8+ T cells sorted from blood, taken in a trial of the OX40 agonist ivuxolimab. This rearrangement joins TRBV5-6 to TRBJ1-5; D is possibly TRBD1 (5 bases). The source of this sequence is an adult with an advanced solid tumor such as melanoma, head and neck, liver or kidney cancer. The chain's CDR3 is CASSFAGINQPQHF. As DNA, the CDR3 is TGTGCCAGCAGCTTTGCAGGGATCAATCAGCCCCAGCATTTT.